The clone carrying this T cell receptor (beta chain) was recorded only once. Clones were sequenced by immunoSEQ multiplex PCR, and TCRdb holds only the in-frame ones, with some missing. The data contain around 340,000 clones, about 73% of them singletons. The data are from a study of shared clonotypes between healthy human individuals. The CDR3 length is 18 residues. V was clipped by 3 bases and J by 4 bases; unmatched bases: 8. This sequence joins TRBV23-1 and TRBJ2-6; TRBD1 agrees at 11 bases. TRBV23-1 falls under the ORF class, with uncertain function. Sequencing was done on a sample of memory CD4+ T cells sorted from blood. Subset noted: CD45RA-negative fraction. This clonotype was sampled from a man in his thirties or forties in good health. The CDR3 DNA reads TGCGCCAGCAGTCATAACCGGGACAGGGGGAGCGGGGCCAACGTCCTGACTTTC. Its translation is CASSHNRDRGSGANVLTF.